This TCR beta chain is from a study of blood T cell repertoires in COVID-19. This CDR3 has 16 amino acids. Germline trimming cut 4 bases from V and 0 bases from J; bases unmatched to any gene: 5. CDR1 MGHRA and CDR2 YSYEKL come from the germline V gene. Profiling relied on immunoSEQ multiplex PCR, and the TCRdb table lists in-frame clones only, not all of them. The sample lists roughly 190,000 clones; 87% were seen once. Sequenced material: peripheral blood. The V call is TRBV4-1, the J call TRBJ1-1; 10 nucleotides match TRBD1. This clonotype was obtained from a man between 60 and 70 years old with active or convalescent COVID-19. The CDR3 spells CASSRGGTGVNTEAFF. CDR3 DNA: TGCGCCAGCAGCCGAGGCGGGACAGGGGTGAACACTGAAGCTTTCTTT.